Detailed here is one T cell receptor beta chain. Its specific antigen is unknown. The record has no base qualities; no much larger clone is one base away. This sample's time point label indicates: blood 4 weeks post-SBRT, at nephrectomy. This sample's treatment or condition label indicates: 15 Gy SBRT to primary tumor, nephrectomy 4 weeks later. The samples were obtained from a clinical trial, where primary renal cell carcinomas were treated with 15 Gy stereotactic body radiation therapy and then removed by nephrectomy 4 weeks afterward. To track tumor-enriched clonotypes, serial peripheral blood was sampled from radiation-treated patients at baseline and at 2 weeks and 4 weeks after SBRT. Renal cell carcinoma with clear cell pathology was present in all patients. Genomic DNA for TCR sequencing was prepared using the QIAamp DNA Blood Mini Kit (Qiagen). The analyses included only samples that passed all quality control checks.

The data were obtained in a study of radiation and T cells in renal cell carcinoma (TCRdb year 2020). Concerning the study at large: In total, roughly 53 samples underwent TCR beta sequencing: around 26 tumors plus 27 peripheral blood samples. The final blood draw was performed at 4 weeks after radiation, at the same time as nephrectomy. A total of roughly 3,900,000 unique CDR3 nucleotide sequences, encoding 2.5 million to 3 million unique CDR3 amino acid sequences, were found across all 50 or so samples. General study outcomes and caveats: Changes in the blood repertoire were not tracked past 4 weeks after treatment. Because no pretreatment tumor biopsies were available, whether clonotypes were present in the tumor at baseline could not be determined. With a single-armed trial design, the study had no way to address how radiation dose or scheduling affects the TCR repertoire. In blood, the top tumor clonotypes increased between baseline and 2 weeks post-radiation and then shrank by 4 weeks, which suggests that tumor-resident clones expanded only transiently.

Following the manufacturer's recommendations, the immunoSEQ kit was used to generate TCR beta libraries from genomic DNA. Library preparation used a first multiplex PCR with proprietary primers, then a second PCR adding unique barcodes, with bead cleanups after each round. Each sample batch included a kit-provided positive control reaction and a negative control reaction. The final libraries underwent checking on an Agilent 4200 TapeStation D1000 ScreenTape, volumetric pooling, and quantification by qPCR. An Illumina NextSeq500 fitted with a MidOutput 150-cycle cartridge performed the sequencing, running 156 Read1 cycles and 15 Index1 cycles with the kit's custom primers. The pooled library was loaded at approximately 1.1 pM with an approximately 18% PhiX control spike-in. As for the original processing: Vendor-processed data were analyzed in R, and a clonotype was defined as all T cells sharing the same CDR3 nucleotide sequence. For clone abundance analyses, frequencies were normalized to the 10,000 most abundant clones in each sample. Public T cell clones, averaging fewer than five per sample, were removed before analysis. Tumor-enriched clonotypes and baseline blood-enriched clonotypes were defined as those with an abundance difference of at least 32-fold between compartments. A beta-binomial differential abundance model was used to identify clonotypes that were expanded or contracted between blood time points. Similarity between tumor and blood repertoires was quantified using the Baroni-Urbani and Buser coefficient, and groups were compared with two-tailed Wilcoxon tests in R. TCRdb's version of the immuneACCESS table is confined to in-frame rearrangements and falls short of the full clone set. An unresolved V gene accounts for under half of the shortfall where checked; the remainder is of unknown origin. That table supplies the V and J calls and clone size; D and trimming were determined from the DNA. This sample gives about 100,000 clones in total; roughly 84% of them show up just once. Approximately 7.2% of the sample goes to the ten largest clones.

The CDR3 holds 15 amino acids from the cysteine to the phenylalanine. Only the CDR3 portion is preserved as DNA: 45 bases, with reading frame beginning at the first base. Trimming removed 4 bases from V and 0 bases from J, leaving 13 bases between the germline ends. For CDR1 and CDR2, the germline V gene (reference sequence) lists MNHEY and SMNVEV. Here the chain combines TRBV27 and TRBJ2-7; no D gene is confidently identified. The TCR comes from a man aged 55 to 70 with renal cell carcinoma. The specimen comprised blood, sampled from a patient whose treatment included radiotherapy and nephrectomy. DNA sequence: TGTGCCAGCAGTTCCCAATTCGGACCCTCCTACGAGCAGTACTTC. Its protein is CASSSQFGPSYEQYF.